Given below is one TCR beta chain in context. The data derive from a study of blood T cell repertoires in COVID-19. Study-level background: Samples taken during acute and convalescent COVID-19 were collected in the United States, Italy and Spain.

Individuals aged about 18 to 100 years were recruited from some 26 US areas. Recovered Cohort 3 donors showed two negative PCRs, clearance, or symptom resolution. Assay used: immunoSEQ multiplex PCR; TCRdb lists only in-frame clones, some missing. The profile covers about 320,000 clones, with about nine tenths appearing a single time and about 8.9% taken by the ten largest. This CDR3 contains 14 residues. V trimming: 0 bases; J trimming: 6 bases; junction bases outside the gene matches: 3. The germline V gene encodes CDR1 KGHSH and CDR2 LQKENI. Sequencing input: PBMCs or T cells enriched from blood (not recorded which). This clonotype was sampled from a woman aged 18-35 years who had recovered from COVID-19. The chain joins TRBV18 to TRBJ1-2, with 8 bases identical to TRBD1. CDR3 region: CASSPPHRGDGYTF. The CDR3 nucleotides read TGTGCCAGCTCACCACCGCACAGGGGGGATGGCTACACCTTC.